A single sample gave rise to the 5 T cell receptor beta chains below, sequenced in a study of blood T cell repertoires in COVID-19. Only in-frame clones appear in the TCRdb table, and some are missing; sequencing was by immunoSEQ multiplex PCR. The table has 250,000 to 350,000 clones, 75% to 95% seen once. Specimen: PBMCs or T cells enriched from blood (not recorded which). All receptors derive from a woman aged 30 to 39 who had recovered from COVID-19.

V is TRBV5-1 and J is TRBJ1-1; TRBD1 agrees at 7 bases. There are 16 residues in the CDR3. From germline, CDR1 is SGHRS and CDR2 YFSETQ. Germline trimming cut 0 bases from V and 1 base from J; bases unmatched to any gene: 6. The CDR3 DNA reads as TGCGCCAGCAGCTTGGAAGGGGGCGCGTGGAACACTGAAGCTTTCTTT. This gives the protein CASSLEGGAWNTEAFF.

This chain joins TRBV18 and TRBJ2-1; 9 bases match TRBD1. V shed 0 bases and J 7 bases; nucleotides not matched to a gene: 7. Germline V gene sequence: CDR1 KGHSH, CDR2 LQKENI. CDR3 length: 16 amino acids. The CDR3 region is CASSPPAGQGWNEQFF. CDR3 bases: TGTGCCAGCTCACCACCCGCGGGACAGGGATGGAATGAGCAGTTCTTC.

This rearrangement joins TRBV25-1 to TRBJ2-2, with D tentatively TRBD2 (6 bases). The V gene lost 3 bases and the J gene lost 7 bases, with 15 bases spanning the gap. In germline, CDR1 is MGHDK, CDR2 SYGVNS. The CDR3 has 15 amino acids. In nucleotides, the CDR3 is TGTGCCAGCAGTGAGGGGTTCGCGCGGGGCGGGGAGCTGTTTTTT. The encoded protein is CASSEGFARGGELFF.

The genes are TRBV5-1 and TRBJ2-5; TRBD2 aligns across 11 bases. V gave up 0 bases and J gave up 5 bases; unmatched junction bases: 9. The CDR3 totals 17 residues. Germline-derived CDR1 and CDR2 are SGHRS and YFSETQ. The CDR3 nucleotides are TGCGCCAGCAGCTTGGGGGGGACTAGCGGAGAAGGGGAGACCCAGTACTTC. Its translation: CASSLGGTSGEGETQYF.

The rearrangement links TRBV10-3 to TRBJ1-5; the match to TRBD1 covers 9 bases. Germline V gene lookup returns CDR1 ENHRY and CDR2 SYGVKD. V lost 6 bases and J lost 5; bases outside the gene matches: 5. This CDR3 spans 14 amino acids. The CDR3 DNA is TGTGCCATCAGCACCCGGGACAGGGATCAGCCCCAGCATTTT. Amino acid sequence: CAISTRDRDQPQHF.